This entry lists 19 T cell receptor beta chains sequenced from one sample in a study of shared clonotypes between healthy human individuals. As defined, naive CD8 cells were CD45RO-negative and positively selected for CCR7, with terminally differentiated effector memory CD45RA+ cells excluded. This table comes from immunoSEQ multiplex PCR, and its TCRdb copy is limited to in-frame clones, with some not included. The table records roughly 2 million clones, roughly 94% of them present only once. Sequencing used naive CD8+ T cells sorted from blood. The receptors derive from a man in his late teens or twenties in good health.

This chain uses TRBV19 with TRBJ2-5; 9 nucleotides align to TRBD1. With the DNA end fitting TRBJ2-7 better, the J assignment may be wrong. CDR1 and CDR2 (germline): LNHDA, SQIVND (reference sequence). The CDR3 consists of 15 residues. CDR3 sequence (DNA): TGTGCCAGTAGTACGGGGACAGGGAGGACCTACGAGCAGTACTTC. It translates to CASSTGTGRTYEQYF.

The CDR3 protein is CASSRHTGTGTKYQETQYF. The CDR3 DNA is TGTGCCAGCAGCCGTCATACCGGGACAGGGACAAAGTACCAAGAGACCCAGTACTTC. This chain uses TRBV14 with TRBJ2-5; 9 bases align to TRBD1. The CDR3 contains 19 residues. V shed 4 bases and J 0 bases; nucleotides not matched to a gene: 15. Germline CDR1 and CDR2: SGHDN and FVKESK.

The chain combines TRBV27 with TRBJ2-1, with TRBD1 as a possible D gene (7 bases). The CDR3 runs to 15 residues. The germline gives CDR1 MNHEY, CDR2 SMNVEV (reference sequence). Trimming removed 3 bases from V and 9 bases from J, with 18 bases in between. DNA for the CDR3: TGTGCCAGCAGTTTCTTCCAAGGGCAGGGGGGTGAGCAGTTCTTC. This translates into CASSFFQGQGGEQFF.

The chain combines TRBV10-1 with TRBJ2-5; 8 bases are shared with TRBD1. The CDR3 is 14 residues long. CDR1 is WNHNN, CDR2 SYGVQD, per germline (reference sequence). V lost 3 bases, J lost 3 bases, and 3 bases stayed unmatched. The CDR3 coding sequence is TGCGCCAGCAGTGATACAGGGGGAAAAGAGACCCAGTACTTC. Encoded protein: CASSDTGGKETQYF.

J is TRBJ2-5 and V is TRBV27; D unclear. Germline values: CDR1 MNHEY, CDR2 SMNVEV (reference sequence). This CDR3 contains 13 residues. V lost 3 bases, J lost 5 bases, and 10 bases lay in between. CDR3 in DNA: TGTGCCAGCAGTTTCCAGCCCACGGAGACCCAGTACTTC. Translation gives CASSFQPTETQYF.

This rearrangement joins TRBV6-5 to TRBJ1-3; D gene uncertain. This CDR3 region has 15 residues. CDR1 MNHEY and CDR2 SVGAGI come from the germline V gene. Trimming cost V 0 bases and J 4 bases, with 10 bases left between them. CDR3 region: CASSYSPELGNTIYF. Written as DNA, the CDR3 is TGTGCCAGCAGTTACTCTCCGGAGCTGGGAAACACCATATATTTT.

The gene calls are TRBV29-1 and TRBJ1-1; D is unclear. Germline loops: CDR1 SQVTM, CDR2 ANQGSEA. The CDR3 has 12 amino acids. V was pared by 3 bases and J by 7 bases, with 12 bases between. The CDR3 coding sequence is TGCAGCGTTGATGAGGGTCTGGGTGAAGCTTTCTTT. Residues: CSVDEGLGEAFF.

J is TRBJ2-1 and V is TRBV15, with TRBD2 as a possible D gene (5 bases). This CDR3 region has 16 residues. Trimming removed 0 bases at V and 5 bases at J, with 14 bases between. Germline V lookup: CDR1 LNHNV, CDR2 YYDKDF (reference sequence). CDR3 loop: CATSRDHFLADNEQFF. Written as DNA, the CDR3 is TGTGCCACCAGCAGAGATCACTTTCTAGCCGACAATGAGCAGTTCTTC. The full variable domain, with the rest looked up from reference TRBV15 and TRBJ2-1, is DAMVIQNPRYQVTQFGKPVTLSCSQTLNHNVMYWYQQKSSQAPKLLFHYYDKDFNNEADTPDNFQSRRPNTSFCFLDIRSPGLGDTAMYLCATSRDHFLADNEQFFGPGTRLTVL.

The chain links TRBV11-2 to TRBJ2-7, with TRBD1 matching over 7 bases. Germline CDR1 reads SGHAT; CDR2 reads FQNNGV. The CDR3 extends over 15 amino acids. V dropped 3 bases and J dropped 3; count of bases not matched to a gene: 8. DNA of the CDR3: TGTGCCAGCAGCTTTGGGCCAGGGGGAAACTACGAGCAGTACTTC. It codes for CASSFGPGGNYEQYF.

This clone was observed a single time. The CDR3 reads CASSLRAVSYEQYF. As DNA, the CDR3 is TGTGCCAGCAGCTTAAGGGCGGTCTCCTACGAGCAGTACTTC. The chain links TRBV11-2 to TRBJ2-7; D remains unclear. The germline CDR1 and CDR2 sequences are SGHAT and FQNNGV. The CDR3 covers 14 residues. V was clipped by 2 bases and J by 0 bases, with 8 bases between them.

This chain uses TRBV5-8 with TRBJ2-5; 8 bases fit TRBD1. V lost 1 base and J lost 4; bases outside the gene matches: 3. Germline CDR1 SGHTS, CDR2 YDEGEE. The CDR3 totals 14 residues. For the CDR3, the DNA is TGTGCCAGCAGCTTGCCAGGGGGCTTAGAGACCCAGTACTTC. This codes for CASSLPGGLETQYF. The whole variable domain, remainder taken from reference TRBV5-8 and TRBJ2-5, is EAGVTQSPTHLIKTRGQQATLRCSPISGHTSVYWYQQALGLGLQFLLWYDEGEERNRGNFPPRFSGRQFPNYSSELNVNALELEDSALYLCASSLPGGLETQYFGPGTRLLVL.

In this sample, this clone turned up once. The same CDR3 arises from other DNA sequences in this sample as well. CDR3 sequence (DNA): TGTGCCAGTACTCCGGGACAGGGGCCCTACGAGCAGTACTTC. It codes for CASTPGQGPYEQYF. V usage is TRBV19 and J usage is TRBJ2-7, with 10 bases aligning to TRBD1. The CDR3 is 14 amino acids. V dropped 7 bases and J dropped 2; count of bases not matched to a gene: 5. CDR1 is LNHDA, CDR2 SQIVND, per germline (reference sequence).

The rearrangement joins TRBV7-9 to TRBJ1-2, with D unclear. The CDR3 spans 12 residues. CDR1 and CDR2 (germline): SEHNR, FQNEAQ (reference sequence). V was clipped by 1 base and J by 8 bases, with 8 bases between them. CDR3 DNA sequence: TGTGCCAGCAGCTTAGGCAGCGCGGGCTACACCTTC. Translated, it gives CASSLGSAGYTF.

The chain joins TRBV27 to TRBJ2-1; TRBD2 matches at 9 bases. Germline-derived CDR1 and CDR2 are MNHEY and SMNVEV (reference sequence). J lost 1 base, V lost 4 bases, and 11 bases had no gene match. The CDR3 has 18 residues. In DNA form, the CDR3 reads TGTGCCAGCAGTTCGTTGTCTGTTAGCGGGGGTTCCTACAATGAGCAGTTCTTC. This codes for CASSSLSVSGGSYNEQFF.

The DNA of the CDR3 is TGTGCCTGGATGTCCCGGGCAGGGGCTTTCTCAGCTGAAGCTTTCTTT. As protein: CAWMSRAGAFSAEAFF. The chain carries TRBV30 and TRBJ1-1, with a possible D match to TRBD1 (6 bases). This CDR3 comprises 16 residues. Trimming removed 4 bases from V and 6 bases from J, with 24 bases in between. In germline, CDR1 is GTSNPN, CDR2 SVGIG (reference sequence).

The genes are TRBV9 and TRBJ2-7; 8 bases map to TRBD2. This CDR3 contains 15 residues. The ends lost 3 bases at V and 2 bases at J; junction bases unmatched: 7. CDR1 SGDLS and CDR2 YYNGEE come from the germline V gene. DNA for the CDR3: TGTGCCAGCAGCGGTAGCGGGGCCGCCCCCTACGAGCAGTACTTC. This gives the protein CASSGSGAAPYEQYF.

The V gene is TRBV2, the J gene TRBJ1-2; a weak D match, TRBD1 (5 bases). Germline V gives CDR1 SNHLY, CDR2 FYNNEI. There are 13 residues in the CDR3. With 3 bases removed from V and 2 bases from J, the gap between germline ends came to 7 bases. CDR3 sequence (DNA): TGTGCCAGCAGTGACGCAGGGAACTATGGCTACACCTTC. Protein: CASSDAGNYGYTF.

The genes are TRBV25-1 and TRBJ2-7, with D perhaps TRBD2 (6 bases). Germline-derived CDR1 and CDR2 are MGHDK and SYGVNS. V lost 4 bases, J lost 1 base, and 14 bases lay in between. This CDR3 comprises 15 residues. The CDR3 loop reads CASSGFGGGSYEQYF. CDR3 bases: TGTGCCAGCAGTGGGTTTGGGGGAGGTTCCTACGAGCAGTACTTC.

The rearrangement uses TRBV5-4 and TRBJ2-1; no clear D. The V gene lost 4 bases and the J gene lost 1 base, with 6 bases spanning the gap. Germline V gene lookup returns CDR1 SGHNT and CDR2 YYREEE (reference sequence). CDR3 length: 13 residues. The CDR3, as DNA: TGTGCCAGCAGCGTCAGGTCCTACAATGAGCAGTTCTTC. Its translation: CASSVRSYNEQFF.